This T cell receptor (beta chain) was found in a study of T cell responses to AZD1222 COVID-19 vaccine. The CDR3 consists of 14 residues. Trimming shortened V by 6 bases and J by 4 bases, and 15 bases separated the two germline ends. Germline V gene sequence: CDR1 LNHDA, CDR2 SQIVND (reference sequence). Clones were read by immunoSEQ multiplex PCR, and TCRdb kept only the in-frame ones, dropping some. The table has 130,000 or so clones, about 90% seen once. The V call is TRBV19, the J call TRBJ1-2; D gene uncertain. The sequence was obtained from an adult in good health. The material was peripheral blood, obtained on day 0 of AZD1222 vaccination. In nucleotides, the CDR3 is TGTGCCAGTAGGTGGGATCCTCCCTTCTATGGCTACACCTTC. It yields the protein CASRWDPPFYGYTF.